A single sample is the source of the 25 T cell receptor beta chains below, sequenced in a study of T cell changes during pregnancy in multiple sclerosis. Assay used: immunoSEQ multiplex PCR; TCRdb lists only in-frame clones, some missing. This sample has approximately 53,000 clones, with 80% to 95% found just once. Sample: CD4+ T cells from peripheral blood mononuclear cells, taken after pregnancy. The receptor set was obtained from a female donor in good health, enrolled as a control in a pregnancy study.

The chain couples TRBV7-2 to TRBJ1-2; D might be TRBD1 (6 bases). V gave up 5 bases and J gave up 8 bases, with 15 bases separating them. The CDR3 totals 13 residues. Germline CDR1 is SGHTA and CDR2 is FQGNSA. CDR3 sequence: CASSRMTGGGYTF. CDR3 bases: TGTGCCAGCAGCAGAATGACAGGAGGCGGCTACACCTTC.

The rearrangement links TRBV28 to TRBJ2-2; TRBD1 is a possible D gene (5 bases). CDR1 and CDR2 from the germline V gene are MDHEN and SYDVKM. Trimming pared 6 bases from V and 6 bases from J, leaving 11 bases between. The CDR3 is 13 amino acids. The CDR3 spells CASRSYRSGELFF. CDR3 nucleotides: TGTGCCAGCAGATCATACAGGTCCGGGGAGCTGTTTTTT.

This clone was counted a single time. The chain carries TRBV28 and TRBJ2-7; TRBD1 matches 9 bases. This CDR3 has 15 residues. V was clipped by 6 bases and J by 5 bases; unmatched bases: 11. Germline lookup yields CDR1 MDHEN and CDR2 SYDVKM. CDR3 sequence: CASSVPGQGKDEQYF. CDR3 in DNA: TGTGCCAGCAGCGTACCAGGACAGGGGAAAGACGAGCAGTACTTC.

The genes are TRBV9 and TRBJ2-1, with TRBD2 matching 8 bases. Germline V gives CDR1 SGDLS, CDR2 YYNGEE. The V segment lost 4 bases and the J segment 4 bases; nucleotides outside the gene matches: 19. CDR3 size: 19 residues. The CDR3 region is CASSYLPPASGRPYNEQFF. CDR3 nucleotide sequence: TGTGCCAGCAGCTACCTACCACCTGCTAGCGGGCGGCCATACAATGAGCAGTTCTTC.

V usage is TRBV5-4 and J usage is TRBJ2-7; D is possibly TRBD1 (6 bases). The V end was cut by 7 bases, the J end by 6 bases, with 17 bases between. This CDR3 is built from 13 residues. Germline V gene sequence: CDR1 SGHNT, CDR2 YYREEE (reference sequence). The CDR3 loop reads CASRSTGHTEQYF. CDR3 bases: TGTGCCAGCCGTTCGACAGGCCACACCGAGCAGTACTTC. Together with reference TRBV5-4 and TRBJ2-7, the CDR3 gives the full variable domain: ETGVTQSPTHLIKTRGQQVTLRCSSQSGHNTVSWYQQALGQGPQFIFQYYREEENGRGNFPPRFSGLQFPNYSSELNVNALELDDSALYLCASRSTGHTEQYFGPGTRLTVT.

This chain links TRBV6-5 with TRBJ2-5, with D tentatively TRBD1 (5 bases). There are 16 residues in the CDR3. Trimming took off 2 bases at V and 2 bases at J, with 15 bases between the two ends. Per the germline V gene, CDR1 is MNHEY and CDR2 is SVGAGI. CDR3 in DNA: TGTGCCAGCAGTTACGTGTCGGACACCGGACAAGAGACCCAGTACTTC. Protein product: CASSYVSDTGQETQYF.

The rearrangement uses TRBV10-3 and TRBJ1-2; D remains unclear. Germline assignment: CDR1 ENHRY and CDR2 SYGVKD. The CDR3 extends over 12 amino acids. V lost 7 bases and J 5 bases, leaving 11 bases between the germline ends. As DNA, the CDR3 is TGTGCCATCAATTTCGATACTTATGGCTACACCTTC. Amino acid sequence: CAINFDTYGYTF.

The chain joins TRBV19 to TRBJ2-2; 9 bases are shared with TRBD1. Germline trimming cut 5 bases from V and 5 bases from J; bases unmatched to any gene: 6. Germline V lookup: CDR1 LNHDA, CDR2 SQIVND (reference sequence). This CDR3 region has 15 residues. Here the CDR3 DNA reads TGTGCCAGTAGTTCCACAGGGGGCTTGACCGGGGAGCTGTTTTTT. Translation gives CASSSTGGLTGELFF. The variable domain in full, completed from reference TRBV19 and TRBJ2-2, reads DGGITQSPKYLFRKEGQNVTLSCEQNLNHDAMYWYRQDPGQGLRLIYYSQIVNDFQKGDIAEGYSVSREKKESFPLTVTSAQKNPTAFYLCASSSTGGLTGELFFGEGSRLTVL.

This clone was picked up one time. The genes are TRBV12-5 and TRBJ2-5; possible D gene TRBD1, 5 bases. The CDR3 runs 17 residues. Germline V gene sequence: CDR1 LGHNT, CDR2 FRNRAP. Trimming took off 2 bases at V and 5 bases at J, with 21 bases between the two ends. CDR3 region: CASGLPPDTLNGETQYF. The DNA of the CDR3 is TGTGCTAGTGGTTTGCCCCCGGACACCTTGAACGGGGAGACCCAGTACTTC.

The DNA of the CDR3 is TGCGCCAGCAGCTTGAGTCCGGGGTCTAGCGGCTACAATGAGCAGTTCTTC. This encodes CASSLSPGSSGYNEQFF. This chain links TRBV5-1 with TRBJ2-1; the match to TRBD2 covers 7 bases. Germline V gene data show CDR1 as SGHRS and CDR2 as YFSETQ. This CDR3 spans 17 amino acids. Losses at the gene ends were 1 base for V and 3 bases for J; bases not matched to a gene: 10.

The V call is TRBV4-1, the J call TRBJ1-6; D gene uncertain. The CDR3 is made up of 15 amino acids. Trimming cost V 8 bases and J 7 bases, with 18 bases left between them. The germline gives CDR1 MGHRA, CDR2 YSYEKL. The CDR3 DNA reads TGCGCCAGCTCGCCAACCGGGTCGGAGAATTCACCCCTCCACTTT. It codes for CASSPTGSENSPLHF.

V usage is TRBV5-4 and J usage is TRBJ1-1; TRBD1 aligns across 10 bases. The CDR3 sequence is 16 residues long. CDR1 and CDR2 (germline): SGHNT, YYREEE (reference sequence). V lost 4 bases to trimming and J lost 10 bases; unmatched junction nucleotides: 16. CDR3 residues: CASSPLGGQGVSGAFF. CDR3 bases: TGTGCCAGCAGCCCCCTCGGTGGACAGGGGGTATCGGGAGCTTTCTTT.

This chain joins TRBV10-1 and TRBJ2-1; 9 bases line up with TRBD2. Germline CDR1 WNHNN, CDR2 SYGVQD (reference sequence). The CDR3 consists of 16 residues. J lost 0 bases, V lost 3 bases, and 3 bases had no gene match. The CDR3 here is CASSESSGDSYNEQFF. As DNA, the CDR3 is TGCGCCAGCAGTGAATCTAGCGGGGACTCCTACAATGAGCAGTTCTTC.

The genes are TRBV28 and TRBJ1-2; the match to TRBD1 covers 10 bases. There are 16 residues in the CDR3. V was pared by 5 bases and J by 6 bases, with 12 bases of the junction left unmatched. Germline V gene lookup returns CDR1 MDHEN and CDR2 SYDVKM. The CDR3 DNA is TGTGCCAGCAGTCTGGCTTGGACAGGGGGTAGGGATGGCTACACCTTC. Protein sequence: CASSLAWTGGRDGYTF.

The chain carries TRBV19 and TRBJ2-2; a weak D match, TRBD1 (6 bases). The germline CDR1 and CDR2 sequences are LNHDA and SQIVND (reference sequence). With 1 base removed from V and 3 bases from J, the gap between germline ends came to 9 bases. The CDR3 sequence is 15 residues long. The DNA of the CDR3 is TGTGCCAGTAGTATAGCGGGGACATACACCGGGGAGCTGTTTTTT. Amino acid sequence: CASSIAGTYTGELFF.

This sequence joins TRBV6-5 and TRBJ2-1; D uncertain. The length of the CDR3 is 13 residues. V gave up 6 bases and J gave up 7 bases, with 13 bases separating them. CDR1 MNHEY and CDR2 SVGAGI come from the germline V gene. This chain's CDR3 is CASSPESFNEQFF. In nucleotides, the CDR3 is TGTGCCAGCAGCCCCGAGAGTTTTAATGAGCAGTTCTTC.

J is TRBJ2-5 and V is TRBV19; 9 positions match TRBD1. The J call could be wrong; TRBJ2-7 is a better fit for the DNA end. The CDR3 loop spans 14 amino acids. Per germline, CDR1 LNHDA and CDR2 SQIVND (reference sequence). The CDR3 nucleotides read TGTGCCAGTAGTGGACAGGGGCAGGGCTACGAGCAGTACTTC. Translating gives CASSGQGQGYEQYF.

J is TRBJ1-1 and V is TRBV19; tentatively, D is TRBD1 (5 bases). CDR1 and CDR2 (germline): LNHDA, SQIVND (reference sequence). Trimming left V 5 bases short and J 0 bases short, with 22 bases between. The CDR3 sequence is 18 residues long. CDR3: CASSLFLAGWSVNTEAFF. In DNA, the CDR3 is TGTGCCAGTAGTTTGTTTTTAGCAGGGTGGTCGGTGAACACTGAAGCTTTCTTT.

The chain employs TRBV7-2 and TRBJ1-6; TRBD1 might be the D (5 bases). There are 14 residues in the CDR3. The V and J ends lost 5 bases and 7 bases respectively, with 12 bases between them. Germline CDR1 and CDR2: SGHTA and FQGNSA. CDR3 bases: TGTGCCAGCAGCCCGGGGGGGAGAAATTCACCCCTCCACTTT. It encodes CASSPGGRNSPLHF.

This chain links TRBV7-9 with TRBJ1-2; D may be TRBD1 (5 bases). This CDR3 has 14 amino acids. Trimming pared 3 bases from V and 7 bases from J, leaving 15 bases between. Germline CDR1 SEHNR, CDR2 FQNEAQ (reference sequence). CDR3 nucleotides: TGTGCCAGCAGCTTTGGCCAGGGTATAGGTGGCTACACCTTC. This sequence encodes CASSFGQGIGGYTF.

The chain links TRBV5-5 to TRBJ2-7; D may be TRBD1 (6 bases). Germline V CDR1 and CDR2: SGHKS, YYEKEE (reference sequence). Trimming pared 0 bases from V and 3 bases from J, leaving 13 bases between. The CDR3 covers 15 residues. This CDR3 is CASSLVRTVYYEQYF. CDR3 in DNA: TGTGCCAGCAGCTTGGTCCGGACAGTTTACTACGAGCAGTACTTC.

The CDR3 is CSVGTAATGELFF. CDR3 in DNA: TGCAGCGTGGGGACAGCTGCCACCGGGGAGCTGTTTTTT. This chain links TRBV29-1 with TRBJ2-2, with 7 bases lining up with TRBD1. CDR3 length equals 13 residues. After removal of 6 bases from V and 4 bases from J, the junction contained 5 bases not matched to a gene. The germline V gene encodes CDR1 SQVTM and CDR2 ANQGSEA.

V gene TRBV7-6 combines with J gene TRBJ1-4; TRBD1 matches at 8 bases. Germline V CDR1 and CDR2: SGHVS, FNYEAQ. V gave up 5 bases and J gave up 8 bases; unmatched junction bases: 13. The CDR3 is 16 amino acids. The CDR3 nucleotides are TGTGCCAGCAGCGCTGGGACAGGAGGGGGTTGGGAAAAACTGTTTTTT. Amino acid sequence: CASSAGTGGGWEKLFF. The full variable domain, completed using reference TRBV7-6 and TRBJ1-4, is GAGVSQSPRYKVTKRGQDVALRCDPISGHVSLYWYRQALGQGPEFLTYFNYEAQQDKSGLPNDRFSAERPEGSISTLTIQRTEQRDSAMYRCASSAGTGGGWEKLFFGSGTQLSVL.

CDR3 residues: CASSRGLAGAYEQYF. Here the CDR3 DNA reads TGTGCCAGCAGCCGAGGACTAGCGGGGGCCTACGAGCAGTACTTC. The chain joins TRBV11-2 to TRBJ2-7, with TRBD2 matching 13 bases. V gave up 5 bases and J gave up 2 bases; unmatched junction bases: 3. The germline CDR1 and CDR2 sequences are SGHAT and FQNNGV. The CDR3 totals 15 residues.

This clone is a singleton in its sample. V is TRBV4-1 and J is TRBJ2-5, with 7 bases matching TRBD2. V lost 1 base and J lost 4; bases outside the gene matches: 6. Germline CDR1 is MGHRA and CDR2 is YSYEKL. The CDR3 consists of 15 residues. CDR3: CASSQVGTKAETQYF. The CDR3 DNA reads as TGCGCCAGCAGCCAAGTAGGGACTAAGGCAGAGACCCAGTACTTC.